This T cell receptor beta chain is from a study of blood T cell repertoires in COVID-19. Background on the study: Sites across the United States, Italy and Spain contributed samples from acute and convalescent COVID-19. The analysed material was cDNA or gDNA that came from T cells, B-cell-depleted T cells, or PBMCs.

CDR1 MNHNS and CDR2 SASEGT come from the germline V gene. CDR3 length: 14 residues. The V end lost 3 bases, the J end lost 5 bases, and 10 bases lay between the germline ends. Per the original methods: The assay estimated nucleated cells by amplifying reference gene primers. Clones were sequenced by immunoSEQ multiplex PCR, and TCRdb holds only the in-frame ones, with some missing. D and trimming come from the DNA, and the V and J calls and clone size come from that table. Here the sample spans roughly 120,000 clones, 86% being singletons. The receptor was derived from a man between 70 and 80 years old who had recovered from COVID-19. Sequenced material: peripheral blood. The chain employs TRBV6-1 and TRBJ1-4, with unresolved D. The CDR3, as DNA: TGTGCCAGCAGTGAGAGGCACCACAATGAAAAACTGTTTTTT. Residues: CASSERHHNEKLFF.